This T cell receptor beta chain was recovered during a study of blood T cell repertoires in COVID-19. Between the trimmed V and J ends, which lost 4 bases and 7 bases, there was a span of 20 bases. The length of the CDR3 is 16 residues. Germline V lookup: CDR1 LGHNA, CDR2 YNFKEQ. The method was immunoSEQ multiplex PCR; TCRdb's version includes in-frame clones alone and lacks a portion of them. This sample has roughly 100,000 clones, with about 89% found just once. The rearrangement links TRBV4-2 to TRBJ1-5; no firm D call. Sequencing used peripheral blood. The receptor's source is a human donor in a cohort sampled during active COVID-19. The CDR3: CASSLNALGGRQPQHF. The CDR3 DNA follows: TGTGCCAGCAGCCTCAACGCCCTGGGAGGGAGACAGCCCCAGCATTTT.